This T cell receptor (beta chain) was identified in a study of blood T cell repertoires in COVID-19. Whole-study context: Whether acute or convalescent, the COVID-19 samples came from the United States, Italy and Spain. From T cells, B-cell-depleted T cells, or PBMCs came the material, which was cDNA or gDNA.

Germline V gene data show CDR1 as SGHRS and CDR2 as YFSETQ. This CDR3 is built from 14 residues. The V segment lost 2 bases and the J segment 1 base; nucleotides outside the gene matches: 2. Per the original methods: It was from reference gene primer amplification that nucleated cell counts were estimated. The table came from immunoSEQ multiplex PCR; TCRdb's copy has only in-frame clones and leaves some out. The V and J calls and the clone size are those of that table, but D and trimming were determined from the DNA. The data hold around 100,000 clones, with approximately 89% observed a single time. The specimen sequenced was peripheral blood. This sequence joins TRBV5-1 and TRBJ2-5, with 7 positions matching TRBD2. The receptor's source is a woman aged 80 or older in a cohort sampled during active COVID-19. This CDR3 is CASSLSSGQETQYF. DNA for the CDR3: TGCGCCAGCAGCTTATCTAGCGGCCAAGAGACCCAGTACTTC.